This T cell receptor (beta chain) was profiled in a study of early stage breast cancer tumors (dated by TCRdb to 2016 to 2017). Study-wide context: Of the roughly 17 invasive breast tumors, approximately 11 were found to be estrogen receptor-positive, progesterone receptor-positive and HER2-negative. A read coverage of roughly 10-fold per sample was achieved on average. Of the roughly twelve ER+/PR+/HER2- tumors, eight were classified as invasive ductal carcinomas and four as invasive lobular carcinomas. A total of roughly 2.5 million templates, representing some 1.2 million unique clonotypes, were detected across all samples. What the study reported, not specific to this receptor: Because the cohort was small, analysis by tumor subtype was not possible. Bulk genomic DNA sequencing of unsorted cells missed chain pairing and functional markers such as CD4, CD8 and FOXP3. Tumors showed around 2.7-fold higher T cell density and higher clonality than adjacent normal breast tissue. Repertoires from blood resembled normal breast more closely than tumor, and using blood as a reference for each tissue separated tumor from normal in about 85% of the 16 patients. Enriched TCRB sequences shared across patients were mostly commonly generated sequences, unlikely to play an important role in the tumor microenvironment.

On this clone itself: Its antigen remains unidentified. No qualities accompany the bases; no much larger clone lies one base away.

Unmatched junction bases come to 8, with V trimmed by 2 bases and J by 5 bases. The CDR3 holds 16 amino acids from the cysteine to the phenylalanine. CDR3 DNA only is kept here, 48 bases in frame from base 1. CDR1 MNHNS and CDR2 SASEGT were looked up in the germline V gene. Each sample was amplified as two independent genomic DNA replicates: 0.45 to 0.5 ug for blood and about 1.4 ug for tumor or normal breast. Following the manufacturer's instructions, the ImmunoSeq Intro kit was used to carry out TCRB sequencing on genomic DNA. Multiplex PCR was run for roughly 33 cycles using proprietary primers and spike-in control sequences for absolute quantification. Single-end 150-bp reads were used to sequence an 87-bp fragment spanning the CDR3 plus the flanking V and J genes. Each lane of an Illumina MiSeq running version 3.0 chemistry carried seven multiplexed samples, with two replicates apiece. Concerning the study's data processing: Raw data were processed by the vendor's proprietary pipeline, with both replicates merged into one result per sample. To define clonotypes, the study grouped productive rearrangements that shared the V-gene family, CDR3 amino acid sequence and J-gene segment. To compute clonality, the normalized Shannon entropy (Pielou evenness) of TCRB abundances was subtracted from 1. T cell density was estimated as total templates divided by the number of input cells, with the number of input cells inferred from the DNA input amount. Total repertoire diversity and clonality were estimated with Recon using default parameters. A clonotype counted as tumor-enriched if its abundance in tumor exceeded 0.1% and was at least 32-fold higher than its abundance in normal breast. TCRdb took over this immuneACCESS table, retaining in-frame rearrangements with V and J assigned. Such tables are incomplete; in checked studies, under half of the missing clones stem from an unresolved V gene, and the remainder is unexplained. V, J and clone size derive from that table, while D and trimming were established from the DNA sequence. The sample records around 78,000 clones, roughly three quarters of which are singletons. The top ten clones comprise around 3.4% of the sample.

The study profiled bulk TCR beta-chain repertoires in matched peripheral blood, tumor and adjacent normal breast tissue taken from more than 15 patients with early-stage breast cancer. Before surgery, about 5-11 mL of whole blood was collected into EDTA tubes and then processed within 2 hours. Peripheral blood mononuclear cells were isolated by Ficoll-Paque centrifugation in SepMate-50 tubes. For storage in liquid nitrogen, PBMCs were cryopreserved as aliquots of about 2 to 4.5 million cells in about 90% FBS with around 10% DMSO. The Qiagen AllPrep DNA/RNA Mini kit was used for genomic DNA extraction.

The rearrangement joined TRBV6-1 to TRBJ2-3; 9 bases in the middle match TRBD2. Sequencing was carried out using blood. This TCR was sampled from a person aged 55 to 75 with breast cancer. For the CDR3, the sequence is CASSEIAGAAQDTQYF. The sequenced DNA: TGTGCCAGCAGTGAAATAGCGGGAGCTGCACAAGATACGCAGTATTTT.